This entry features one T cell receptor beta chain sequence. Its antigen is unknown. The data were produced by immunoSEQ multiplex PCR, yet TCRdb's version contains in-frame clones alone and is incomplete. The sample has about 110,000 clones; about 90% are singletons. This specimen comes from a study of T cell responses to AZD1222 COVID-19 vaccine. Findings and limits, study-wide: The study found vaccine-associated CD4 TCRs spanning spike, dominant at 160-218 and 743-854.

The ends lost 1 base at V and 4 bases at J; junction bases unmatched: 3. Looked up from germline, CDR1 is MNHEY and CDR2 is SVGAGI. CDR3 length: 14 residues. The sequencing here drew on peripheral blood, taken on day 0 of AZD1222 vaccination. The source is an adult in good health. The chain links TRBV6-5 to TRBJ1-1; 7 bases map to TRBD1. CDR3 coding DNA: TGTGCCAGCAGTTACTGGCAGGGGGGCACTGAAGCTTTCTTT. Encoded protein: CASSYWQGGTEAFF.